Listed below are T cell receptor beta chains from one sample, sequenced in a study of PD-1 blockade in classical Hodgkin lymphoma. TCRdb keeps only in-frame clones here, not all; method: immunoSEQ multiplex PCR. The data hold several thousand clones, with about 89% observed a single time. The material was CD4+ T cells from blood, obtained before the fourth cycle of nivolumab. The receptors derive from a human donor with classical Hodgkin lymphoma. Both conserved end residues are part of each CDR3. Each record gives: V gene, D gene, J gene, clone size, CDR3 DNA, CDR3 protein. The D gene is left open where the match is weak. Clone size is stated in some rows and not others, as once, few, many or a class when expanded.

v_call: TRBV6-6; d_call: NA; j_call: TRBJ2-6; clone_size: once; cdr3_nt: TGTGCCAGCAGAAGGGGACGGACTGGGGCCAACGTCCTGACTTTC; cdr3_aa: CASRRGRTGANVLTF
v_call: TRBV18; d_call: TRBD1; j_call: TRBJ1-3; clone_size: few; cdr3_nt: TGTGCCAGCTCACGTACAGGGGGATCTGGAAACACCATATATTTT; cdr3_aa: CASSRTGGSGNTIYF
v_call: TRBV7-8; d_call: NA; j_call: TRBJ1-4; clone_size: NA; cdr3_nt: TGTGCCAGCAGCTTAGCTCGGGGGGGGGTCGAAGAAAAACTGTTTTTT; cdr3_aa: CASSLARGGVEEKLFF
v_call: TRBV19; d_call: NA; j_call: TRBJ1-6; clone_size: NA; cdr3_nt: TGTGCCAGTAGTGATCAATTAAGCTCCTATAATTCACCCCTCCACTTT; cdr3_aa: CASSDQLSSYNSPLHF
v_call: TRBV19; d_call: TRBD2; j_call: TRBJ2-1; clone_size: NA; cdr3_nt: TGTGCCAGTAGTATATCAGCGGGGGCTTCCTACAATGAGCAGTTCTTC; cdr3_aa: CASSISAGASYNEQFF
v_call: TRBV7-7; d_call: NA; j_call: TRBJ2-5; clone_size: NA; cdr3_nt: TGTGCCAGCAGCTCCCGGGGTATCGGGGAGGAGACCCAGTACTTC; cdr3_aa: CASSSRGIGEETQYF
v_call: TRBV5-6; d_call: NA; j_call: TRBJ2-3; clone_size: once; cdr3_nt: TGTGCCAGCAGCTCGACAGAAAGCACAGATACGCAGTATTTT; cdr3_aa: CASSSTESTDTQYF
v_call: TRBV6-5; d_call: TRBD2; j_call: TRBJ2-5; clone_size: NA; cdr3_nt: TGTGCCAGCAGTCAAGAGGGACTAGCGTTGAAGACCCAGTACTTC; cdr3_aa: CASSQEGLALKTQYF
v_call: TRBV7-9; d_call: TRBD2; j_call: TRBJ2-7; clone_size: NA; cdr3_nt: TGTGCCAGCAGCGACGAGGTGGCGGGAGGATGTGGCGAGCAGTACTTC; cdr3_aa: CASSDEVAGGCGEQYF
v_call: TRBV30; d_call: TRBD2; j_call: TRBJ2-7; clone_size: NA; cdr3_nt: TGTGCCTGGAGTGTACGAGGGACTAGGACCGAGCAGTACTTC; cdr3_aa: CAWSVRGTRTEQYF
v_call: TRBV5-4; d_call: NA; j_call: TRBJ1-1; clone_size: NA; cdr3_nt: TGTGCCAGCAGGCCGGGTCCTAACACTGAAGCTTTCTTT; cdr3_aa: CASRPGPNTEAFF
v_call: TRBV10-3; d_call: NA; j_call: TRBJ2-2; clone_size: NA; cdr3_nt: TGTGCCATCAGACCCCAGGCGACCGGGGAGCTGTTTTTT; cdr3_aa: CAIRPQATGELFF
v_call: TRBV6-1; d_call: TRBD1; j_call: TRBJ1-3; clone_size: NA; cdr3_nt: TGTGCCATCTATCAGGGGGGATCTGGAAACACCATATATTTT; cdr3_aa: CAIYQGGSGNTIYF
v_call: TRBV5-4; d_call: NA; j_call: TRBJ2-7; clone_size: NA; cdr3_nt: TGTGCCAGCTCGAGATTCCACGAGCAGTACTTC; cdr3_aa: CASSRFHEQYF
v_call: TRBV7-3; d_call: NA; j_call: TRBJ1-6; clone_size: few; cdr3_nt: TGTGCCAGCAGCTTAGGCAGGGATTCACCCCTCCACTTT; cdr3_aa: CASSLGRDSPLHF
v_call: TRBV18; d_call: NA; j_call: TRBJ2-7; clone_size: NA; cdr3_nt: TGTGCCAGCTCACCAACCTTTTCCTCCTACGAGCAGTACTTC; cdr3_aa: CASSPTFSSYEQYF
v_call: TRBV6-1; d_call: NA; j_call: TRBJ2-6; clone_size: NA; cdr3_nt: TGTGCCAGCAGTGAAGCAGGATTTGACTCTGGGGCCAACGTCCTGACTTTC; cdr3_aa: CASSEAGFDSGANVLTF
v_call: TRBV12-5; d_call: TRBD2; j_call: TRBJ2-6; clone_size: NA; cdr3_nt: TGTGCTAGTGGTTCCTTCGGACTAGCGGGACTATTCTCTGGGGCCAACGTCCTGACTTTC; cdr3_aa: CASGSFGLAGLFSGANVLTF
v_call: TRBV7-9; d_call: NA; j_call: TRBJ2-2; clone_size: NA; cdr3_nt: TGTGCCAACTCGGACAGACTGAACACCGGGGAGCTGTTTTTT; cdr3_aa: CANSDRLNTGELFF
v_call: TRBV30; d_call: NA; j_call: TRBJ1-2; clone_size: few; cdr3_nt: TGTGCCTGGAGTGGGGTGTACCCCGGAAGGGGGGGCTACACCTTC; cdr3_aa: CAWSGVYPGRGGYTF
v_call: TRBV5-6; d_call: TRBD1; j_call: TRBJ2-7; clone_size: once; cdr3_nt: TGTGCCAGCAGCTTGGGTGGGACAGGGGGTAGGTACTTC; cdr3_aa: CASSLGGTGGRYF
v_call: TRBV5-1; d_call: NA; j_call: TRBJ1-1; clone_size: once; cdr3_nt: TGCGCCAGCAGCTTGGGAACGGGGAACACTGAAGCTTTCTTT; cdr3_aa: CASSLGTGNTEAFF
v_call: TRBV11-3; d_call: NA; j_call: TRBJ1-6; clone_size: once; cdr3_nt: TGTGCCAGCAGCCCAGGAGGCGCGGCTTCACCCCTCCACTTT; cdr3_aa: CASSPGGAASPLHF
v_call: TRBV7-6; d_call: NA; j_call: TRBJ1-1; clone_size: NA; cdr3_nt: TGTGCCAGCAGCTTAAAGTTATTTTCTACGCTCATGAACACTGAAGCTTTCTTT; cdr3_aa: CASSLKLFSTLMNTEAFF
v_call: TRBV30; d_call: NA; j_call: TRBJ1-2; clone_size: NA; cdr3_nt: TGTGCCTGGAGTGACGGGGGCCGGGGCTACACCTTC; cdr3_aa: CAWSDGGRGYTF
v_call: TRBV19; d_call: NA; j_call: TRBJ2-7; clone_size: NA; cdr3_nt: TGTGCCAGTAGTATCGGTCAGGGGTCAGGCGAGCAGTACTTC; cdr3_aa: CASSIGQGSGEQYF
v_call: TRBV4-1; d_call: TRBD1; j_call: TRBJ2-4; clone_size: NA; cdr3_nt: TGCGCCAGCAGCCAAGCATGGCAGGGGGCGCGGGCCAAAAACATTCAGTACTTC; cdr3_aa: CASSQAWQGARAKNIQYF
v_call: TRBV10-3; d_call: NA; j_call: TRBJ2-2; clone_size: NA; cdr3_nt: TGTGCCATCAGGGACAATACAGGGAATACCGGGGAGCTGTTTTTT; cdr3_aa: CAIRDNTGNTGELFF
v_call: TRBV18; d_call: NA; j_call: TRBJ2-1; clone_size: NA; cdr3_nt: TGTGCCAGCTCTCCGGGGGGCCATGAGCAGTTCTTC; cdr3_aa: CASSPGGHEQFF
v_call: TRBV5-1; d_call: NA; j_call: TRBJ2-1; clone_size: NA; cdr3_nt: TGCGCCAGCAGCTGGGGCGGGCAATACAATGAGCAGTTCTTC; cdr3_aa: CASSWGGQYNEQFF
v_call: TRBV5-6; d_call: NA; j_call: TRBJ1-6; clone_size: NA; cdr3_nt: TGTGCCAGCAGCTCCCCTAATTCACCCCTCCACTTT; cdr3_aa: CASSSPNSPLHF
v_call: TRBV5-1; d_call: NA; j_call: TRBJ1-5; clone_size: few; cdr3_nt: TGCGCCAGCAGCTTGGCGGGTCAGCCCCAGCATTTT; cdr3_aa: CASSLAGQPQHF
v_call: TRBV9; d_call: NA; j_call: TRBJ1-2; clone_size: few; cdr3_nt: TGTGCCAGCAGCACCCAAGGGGGGACTAACTATGGCTACACCTTC; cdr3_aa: CASSTQGGTNYGYTF
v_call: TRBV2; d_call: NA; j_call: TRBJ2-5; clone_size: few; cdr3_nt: TGTGCCAGCAGTGGACAGGTTAAAGAGACCCAGTACTTC; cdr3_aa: CASSGQVKETQYF
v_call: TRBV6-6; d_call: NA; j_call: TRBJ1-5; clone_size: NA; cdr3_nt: TGTGCCAGCAGTTACTCGGACGCCCGGCGCAATCAGCCCCAGCATTTT; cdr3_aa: CASSYSDARRNQPQHF
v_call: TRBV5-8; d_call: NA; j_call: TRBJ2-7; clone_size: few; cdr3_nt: TGTGCCAGCAGCCCAGGGGACACCTCAGGCCACGAGCAGTACTTC; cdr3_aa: CASSPGDTSGHEQYF
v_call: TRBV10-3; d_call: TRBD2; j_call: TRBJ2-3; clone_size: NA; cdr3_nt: TGTGCCATCAGTGCGACTAGCGGGGGGTCCGGCACAGATACGCAGTATTTT; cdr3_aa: CAISATSGGSGTDTQYF
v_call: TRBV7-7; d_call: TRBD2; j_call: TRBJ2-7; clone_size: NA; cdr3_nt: TGTGCCAGCAGCTTAGCCGCGGAGGAAGGCGAGACGACTAGCGGGAGTCCCGGCCAGCGGTACTTC; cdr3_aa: CASSLAAEEGETTSGSPGQRYF
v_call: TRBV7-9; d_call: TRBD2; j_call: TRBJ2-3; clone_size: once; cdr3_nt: TGTGCCAGCAGCTTAGATTCGACTAGCGGGGGAACAACGCAGTATTTT; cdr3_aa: CASSLDSTSGGTTQYF
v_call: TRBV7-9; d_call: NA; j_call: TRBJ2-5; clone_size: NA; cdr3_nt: TGTGCCAGCAGCTTAGCACTAGGCGCGGAGACCCAGTACTTC; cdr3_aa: CASSLALGAETQYF
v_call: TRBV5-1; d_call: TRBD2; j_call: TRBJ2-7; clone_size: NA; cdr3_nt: TGCGCCAGCAGCTTGGCGGGGACTAGCGGAGGCCGGGGGGAGCAGTACTTC; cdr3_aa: CASSLAGTSGGRGEQYF
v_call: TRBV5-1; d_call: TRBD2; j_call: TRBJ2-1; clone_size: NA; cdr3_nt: TGCGCCAGCAGCCCGGCCGGGCTAGCGGTTTTAGATGAGCAGTTCTTC; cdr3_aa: CASSPAGLAVLDEQFF